This T cell receptor beta chain stems from a study of T cells in Graves' hyperthyroidism and ophthalmopathy. This clonotype came up many times. Its specificity is unknown. The source material, RNA transcripts, was used to amplify TCR beta CDR3 regions. The HTBI primer set drove a first-round RT-PCR of the TCR CDR3. TCRdb re-analysed the multiplex PCR reads in MiXCR, keeping a single row per CDR3 protein. The sample records about 570,000 distinct CDR3 sequences, 35% to 55% being singletons. The study left out patients who had uncontrolled infection, other autoimmune disease, pregnancy or lactation. Germline V gene sequence: CDR1 LNHDA, CDR2 SQIVND (reference sequence). The CDR3 has 13 amino acids. Trimming shortened V by 10 bases and J by 0 bases, and 12 bases separated the two germline ends. Whole-study results and caveats: Most thyroid clonotypes that were expanded above 0.001 also turned up in blood.

The TCR was taken from an adult woman with Graves' disease, either hyperthyroidism or ophthalmopathy (not recorded which). The specimen sequenced was peripheral blood or thyroid tissue (not recorded which). V is TRBV19 and J is TRBJ2-5, with D hard to call. In DNA, the CDR3 is TGTGCCACCGCGCCTTGGGACCAAGAGACCCAGTACTTC. It specifies CATAPWDQETQYF. Variable domain in full (rest from reference TRBV19 and TRBJ2-5): DGGITQSPKYLFRKEGQNVTLSCEQNLNHDAMYWYRQDPGQGLRLIYYSQIVNDFQKGDIAEGYSVSREKKESFPLTVTSAQKNPTAFYLCATAPWDQETQYFGPGTRLLVL.